The 8 T cell receptor beta chains given below trace back to one sample, sequenced in a study of blood T cell repertoires in COVID-19. Profiling relied on immunoSEQ multiplex PCR, and the TCRdb table lists in-frame clones only, not all of them. The sample consists of 29,000 or so clones, around 87% of them appearing once. The specimen was peripheral blood. These receptors were taken from a human donor in a cohort sampled during active COVID-19. The donor label of this sample is uncertain.

The chain recombines TRBV28 with TRBJ1-1, with D tentatively TRBD1 (6 bases). Germline CDR1 is MDHEN and CDR2 is SYDVKM. The CDR3 runs to 12 residues. V was trimmed by 8 bases and J by 4 bases, leaving 11 bases between them. The DNA of the CDR3 is TGTGCCAGCCGGGGGGGCGGCACTGAAGCTTTCTTT. It codes for CASRGGGTEAFF.

This clone has more than one count but fewer than ten. The gene calls are TRBV6-1 and TRBJ2-5; the D gene is possibly TRBD2 (6 bases). The CDR3 extends over 16 amino acids. Per the germline V gene, CDR1 is MNHNS and CDR2 is SASEGT. The V end was cut by 2 bases, the J end by 4 bases, with 17 bases between. CDR3 loop: CASSERGGQGSETQYF. The CDR3 nucleotides are TGTGCCAGCAGTGAAAGAGGAGGGCAGGGCTCAGAGACCCAGTACTTC.

This CDR3 reads CASSPGGKYTDTQYF. CDR3 DNA sequence: TGTGCCAGCAGCCCTGGGGGGAAGTACACAGATACGCAGTATTTT. This rearrangement joins TRBV11-3 to TRBJ2-3, with D possibly matching TRBD2 (6 bases). CDR3 length: 15 residues. Germline values: CDR1 SGHNT, CDR2 YENEEA. V shed 5 bases and J shed 2 bases, with 14 bases lying between them.

The gene calls are TRBV30 and TRBJ2-1; the match to TRBD2 covers 10 bases. V dropped 8 bases and J dropped 4; count of bases not matched to a gene: 5. Germline CDR1 and CDR2: GTSNPN and SVGIG (reference sequence). CDR3 length: 13 residues. CDR3 nucleotide sequence: TGTGCCCGAGAGCGGGAGGGGTACAATGAGCAGTTCTTC. Its protein product is CAREREGYNEQFF.

The rearrangement uses TRBV3-1 (or the pseudogene TRBV3-2) and TRBJ2-5, with 8 bases identical to TRBD1. With 4 bases clipped from V and 5 bases from J, the junction kept 3 bases outside the gene matches. CDR1 is LGHDT and CDR2 is YNNKEL in the germline V gene (reference sequence). The CDR3 runs to 13 residues. DNA of the CDR3: TGTGCCAGCAGCCTTACAGGGGGGGAGACCCAGTACTTC. Encoded protein: CASSLTGGETQYF.

V and J are TRBV6-4 and TRBJ1-1; 12 nucleotides align to TRBD1. The CDR3 loop spans 18 amino acids. In germline, CDR1 is MRHNA, CDR2 SNTAGT. V dropped 8 bases and J dropped 0; count of bases not matched to a gene: 13. CDR3 sequence: CASRRHGTGGFLNTEAFF. CDR3 DNA sequence: TGTGCCAGCCGTCGGCATGGGACAGGGGGCTTTTTGAACACTGAAGCTTTCTTT.

V usage is TRBV7-2 and J usage is TRBJ2-1, with a weak D call TRBD2 (6 bases). CDR3 length: 16 residues. Deletions cut 6 bases from V and 2 bases from J, with 17 bases between. Germline CDR1 is SGHTA and CDR2 is FQGNSA. This CDR3 is CASSSRRGRAYNEQFF. The CDR3 bases are TGTGCCAGCAGTTCCCGTCGGGGGAGAGCCTACAATGAGCAGTTCTTC.

The chain has TRBV5-1 and TRBJ2-7, with 8 bases that match TRBD1. The trim removed 5 bases at V and 3 bases at J, leaving 7 bases unmatched. Per the germline V gene, CDR1 is SGHRS and CDR2 is YFSETQ. The CDR3 consists of 14 residues. The CDR3 DNA is TGCGCCAGCAGACCAGGGGGCAGATACTACGAGCAGTACTTC. This sequence encodes CASRPGGRYYEQYF.